What follows are 7 T cell receptor beta chains derived from one specimen sequenced in a study of blood T cell repertoires in COVID-19. Only in-frame clones appear in the TCRdb table, and some are missing; sequencing was by immunoSEQ multiplex PCR. The top ten clones hold 1% of a sample with about 350,000 clones, 88% of them seen once. Specimen: PBMCs or T cells enriched from blood (not recorded which). The receptors stem from a woman in her 30s who had been exposed to COVID-19.

V usage is TRBV20-1 and J usage is TRBJ2-7, with 7 positions matching TRBD2. The CDR3 has 10 residues. CDR1 is DFQATT and CDR2 is SNEGSKA in the germline V gene (reference sequence). J gave up 7 bases and V 5 bases, and 2 bases lay outside the gene matches. CDR3 nucleotides: TGCAGTGCTGGGGAGGGGGAGCAGTACTTC. Amino acids: CSAGEGEQYF.

V is TRBV19 and J is TRBJ1-2; D uncertain. This CDR3 is built from 11 residues. The ends were cut back, 5 bases at V and 8 bases at J, with 9 bases in the middle. Germline V gives CDR1 LNHDA, CDR2 SQIVND (reference sequence). CDR3 loop: CASSWSQGYTF. In nucleotides, the CDR3 is TGTGCCAGTAGTTGGTCGCAGGGCTACACCTTC.

The chain joins TRBV19 to TRBJ2-5; tentative D call: TRBD2 (5 bases). CDR3 length: 15 residues. Germline V gene lookup returns CDR1 LNHDA and CDR2 SQIVND (reference sequence). Trimming left V 8 bases short and J 9 bases short, with 25 bases between. CDR3 loop: CASSTGKGGDLPQYF. The CDR3 nucleotides read TGTGCCAGTTCAACGGGGAAGGGCGGCGATTTGCCCCAGTACTTC.

CDR3 residues: CASRAGVETVYSNQPQHF. DNA for the CDR3: TGTGCCAGCCGAGCGGGGGTCGAGACAGTATATAGCAATCAGCCCCAGCATTTT. The chain recombines TRBV2 with TRBJ1-5; D may be TRBD1 (5 bases). CDR3 length: 18 amino acids. V gave up 8 bases and J gave up 0 bases, with 23 bases separating them. Germline V gene lookup returns CDR1 SNHLY and CDR2 FYNNEI.

To note about this clone: Other DNA sequences from this sample encode an identical CDR3 as well. V and J are TRBV18 and TRBJ2-3; 9 bases are a match to TRBD1. Trimming at V came to 3 bases and at J to 3 bases, leaving 1 base not matched to a gene. The length of the CDR3 is 14 residues. Germline assignment: CDR1 KGHSH and CDR2 LQKENI. CDR3 nucleotides: TGTGCCAGCTCACCGGGACAGGGAACAGATACGCAGTATTTT. It translates to CASSPGQGTDTQYF.

This chain links TRBV21-1 with TRBJ2-7; the listed D gene, TRBD1, was not tested against the DNA. TRBV21-1 is marked as a pseudogene. CDR3 size: 16 residues. CDR3 sequence reads: CASSNRTGAQPYEQYF. CDR3 sequence (DNA): TGTGCCAGCAGCAATAGGACAGGGGCCCAACCTTACGAGCAGTACTTC.

The rearrangement joins TRBV28 to TRBJ1-4; the D gene is possibly TRBD1 (5 bases). From germline, CDR1 is MDHEN and CDR2 SYDVKM. The length of the CDR3 is 15 residues. V shed 2 bases and J shed 7 bases, with 14 bases lying between them. The CDR3, as DNA: TGTGCCAGCAGTTTAATGGGGGGATCGGGTGAAAAACTGTTTTTT. Translating it yields CASSLMGGSGEKLFF.